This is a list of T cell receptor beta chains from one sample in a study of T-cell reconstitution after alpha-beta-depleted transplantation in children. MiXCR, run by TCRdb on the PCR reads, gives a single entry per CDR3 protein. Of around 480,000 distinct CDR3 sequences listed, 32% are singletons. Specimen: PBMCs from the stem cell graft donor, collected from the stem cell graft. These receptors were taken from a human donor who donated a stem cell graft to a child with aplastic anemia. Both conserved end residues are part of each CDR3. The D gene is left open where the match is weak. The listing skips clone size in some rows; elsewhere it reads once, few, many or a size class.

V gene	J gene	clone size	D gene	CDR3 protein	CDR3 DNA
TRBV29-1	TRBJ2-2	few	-	CSAGPQGTGELFF	TGCAGCGCTGGGCCCCAGGGCACCGGGGAGCTGTTTTTT
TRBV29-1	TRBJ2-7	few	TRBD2	CSVDSGDLGYEQYF	TGCAGCGTTGATAGCGGGGATTTAGGCTACGAGCAGTACTTC
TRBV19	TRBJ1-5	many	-	CASSDTYNQPQHF	TGTGCCAGTAGTGACACCTACAATCAGCCCCAGCATTTT
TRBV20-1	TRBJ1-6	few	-	CSAPQGGGVSPLHF	TGCAGTGCGCCACAAGGGGGGGGCGTTTCACCCCTCCACTTT
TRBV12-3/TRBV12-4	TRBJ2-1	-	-	CASSPATSWQFF	TGTGCCAGCAGCCCTGCAACCAGTTGGCAGTTCTTC
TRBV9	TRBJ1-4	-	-	CASSVGTGPEKLFF	TGTGCCAGCAGCGTTGGTACAGGGCCTGAAAAACTGTTTTTT
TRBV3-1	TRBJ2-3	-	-	CASSHQDPTDTQYF	TGTGCCAGCAGCCATCAGGACCCCACAGATACGCAGTATTTT
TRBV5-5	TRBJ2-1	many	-	CASSLGASYNEQFF	TGTGCCAGCAGCTTGGGAGCCTCCTACAATGAGCAGTTCTTC
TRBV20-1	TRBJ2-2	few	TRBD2	CSARDRRLAGGPGELFF	TGCAGTGCTAGAGATCGCCGACTAGCGGGAGGTCCCGGGGAGCTGTTTTTT
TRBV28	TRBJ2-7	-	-	CASIERGRTRRNEQYF	TGTGCCAGCATCGAAAGGGGCAGGACCCGCCGGAACGAGCAGTACTTC
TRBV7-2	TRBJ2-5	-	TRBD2	CASSPRLVAGGETQYF	TGTGCCAGCAGCCCCCGTCTTGTAGCGGGAGGGGAGACCCAGTACTTC
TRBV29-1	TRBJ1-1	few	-	CSVNRDLTTEAFF	TGCAGCGTCAACAGGGACTTGACCACTGAAGCTTTCTTT
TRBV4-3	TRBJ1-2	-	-	CASSHNQGPSYGYTF	TGCGCCAGCAGCCATAACCAGGGGCCCTCCTATGGCTACACCTTC